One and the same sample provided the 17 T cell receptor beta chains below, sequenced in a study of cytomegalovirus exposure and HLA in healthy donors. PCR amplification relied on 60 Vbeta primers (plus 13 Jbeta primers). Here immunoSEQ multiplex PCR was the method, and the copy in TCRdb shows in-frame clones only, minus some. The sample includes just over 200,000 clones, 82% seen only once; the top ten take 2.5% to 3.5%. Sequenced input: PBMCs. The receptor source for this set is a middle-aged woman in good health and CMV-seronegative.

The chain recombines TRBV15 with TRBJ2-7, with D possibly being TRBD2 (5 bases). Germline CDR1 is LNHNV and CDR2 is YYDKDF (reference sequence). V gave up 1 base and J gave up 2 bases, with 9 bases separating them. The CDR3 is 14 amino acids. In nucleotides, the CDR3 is TGTGCCACCAGCAGAGCTCGGGGTCCCTACGAGCAGTACTTC. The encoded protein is CATSRARGPYEQYF.

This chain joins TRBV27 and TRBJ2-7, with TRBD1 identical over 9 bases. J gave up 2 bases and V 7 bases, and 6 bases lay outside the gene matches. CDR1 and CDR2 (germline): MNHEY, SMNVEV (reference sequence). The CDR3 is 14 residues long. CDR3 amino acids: CASIPRQGAYEQYF. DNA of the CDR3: TGTGCCAGCATCCCCCGACAGGGGGCCTACGAGCAGTACTTC.

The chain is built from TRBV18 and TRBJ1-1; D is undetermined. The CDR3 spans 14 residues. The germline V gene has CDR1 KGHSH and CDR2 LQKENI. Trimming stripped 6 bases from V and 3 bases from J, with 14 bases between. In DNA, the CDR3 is TGTGCCAGCTCGCCCCAGGAATGGGACACTGAAGCTTTCTTT. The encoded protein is CASSPQEWDTEAFF.

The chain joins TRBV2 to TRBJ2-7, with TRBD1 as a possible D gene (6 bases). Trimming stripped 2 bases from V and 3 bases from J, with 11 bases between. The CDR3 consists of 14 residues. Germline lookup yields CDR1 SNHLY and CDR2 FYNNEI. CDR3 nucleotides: TGTGCCAGCAGTGAAACCACAGGGTACTACGAGCAGTACTTC. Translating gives CASSETTGYYEQYF.

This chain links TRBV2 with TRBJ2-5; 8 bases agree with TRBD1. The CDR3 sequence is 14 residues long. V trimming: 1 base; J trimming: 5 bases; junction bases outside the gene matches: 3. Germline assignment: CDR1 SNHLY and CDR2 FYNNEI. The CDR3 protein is CASSEGTGRETQYF. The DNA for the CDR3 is TGTGCCAGCAGTGAAGGGACAGGGAGGGAGACCCAGTACTTC.

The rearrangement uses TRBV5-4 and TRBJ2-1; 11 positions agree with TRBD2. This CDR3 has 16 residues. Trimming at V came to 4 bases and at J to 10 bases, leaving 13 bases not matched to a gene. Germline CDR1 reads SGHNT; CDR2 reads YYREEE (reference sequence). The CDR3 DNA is TGTGCCAGCAGCACTCATCTAGCGGGAGGCCAAAAGGAGCAGTTCTTC. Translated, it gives CASSTHLAGGQKEQFF.

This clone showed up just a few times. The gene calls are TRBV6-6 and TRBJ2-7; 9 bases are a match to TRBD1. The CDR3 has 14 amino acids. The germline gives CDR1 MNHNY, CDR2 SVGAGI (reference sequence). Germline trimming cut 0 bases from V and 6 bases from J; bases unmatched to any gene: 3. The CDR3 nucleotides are TGTGCCAGCAGTTACTCGATGGGACAGGGCGAGCAGTACTTC. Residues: CASSYSMGQGEQYF.

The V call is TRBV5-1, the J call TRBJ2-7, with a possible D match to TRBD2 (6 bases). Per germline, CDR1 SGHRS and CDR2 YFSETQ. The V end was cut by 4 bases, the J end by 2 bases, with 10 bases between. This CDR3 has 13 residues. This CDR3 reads CASSGGLAYEQYF. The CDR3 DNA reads TGCGCCAGCAGCGGGGGACTGGCCTACGAGCAGTACTTC.

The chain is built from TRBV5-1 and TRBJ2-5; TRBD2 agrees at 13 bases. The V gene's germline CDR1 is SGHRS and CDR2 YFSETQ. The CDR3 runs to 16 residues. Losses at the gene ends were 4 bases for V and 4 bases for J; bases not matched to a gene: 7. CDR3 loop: CASSPGLAGVGETQYF. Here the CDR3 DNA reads TGCGCCAGCAGCCCCGGACTAGCGGGAGTAGGAGAGACCCAGTACTTC.

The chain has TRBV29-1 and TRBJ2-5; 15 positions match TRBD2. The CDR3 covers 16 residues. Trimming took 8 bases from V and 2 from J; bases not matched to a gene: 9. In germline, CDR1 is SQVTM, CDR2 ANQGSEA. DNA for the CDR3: TGCAGCTCCAGGACTAGCGGGAGGGCCCCACAAGAGACCCAGTACTTC. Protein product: CSSRTSGRAPQETQYF. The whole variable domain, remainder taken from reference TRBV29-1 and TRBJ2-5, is SAVISQKPSRDICQRGTSLTIQCQVDSQVTMMFWYRQQPGQSLTLIATANQGSEATYESGFVIDKFPISRPNLTFSTLTVSNMSPEDSSIYLCSSRTSGRAPQETQYFGPGTRLLVL.

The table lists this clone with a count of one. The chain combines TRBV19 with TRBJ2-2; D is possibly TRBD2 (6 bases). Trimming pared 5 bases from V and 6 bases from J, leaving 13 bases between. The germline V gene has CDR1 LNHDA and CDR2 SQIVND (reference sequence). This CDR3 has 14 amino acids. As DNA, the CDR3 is TGTGCCAGTAGTTCCGGATGGGGGGCCGGGGAGCTGTTTTTT. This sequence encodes CASSSGWGAGELFF.

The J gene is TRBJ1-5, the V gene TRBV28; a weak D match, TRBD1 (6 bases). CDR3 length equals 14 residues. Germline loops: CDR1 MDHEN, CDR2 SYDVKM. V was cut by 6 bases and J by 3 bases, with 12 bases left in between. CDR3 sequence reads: CASSTTGYNQPQHF. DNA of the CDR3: TGTGCCAGCAGCACTACAGGGTACAATCAGCCCCAGCATTTT.

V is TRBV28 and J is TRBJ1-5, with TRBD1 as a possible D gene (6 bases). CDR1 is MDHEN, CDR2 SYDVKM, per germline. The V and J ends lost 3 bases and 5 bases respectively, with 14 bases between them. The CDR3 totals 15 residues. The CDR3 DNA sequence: TGTGCCAGCAGTTTGGACAGAACCGTTCATCAGCCCCAGCATTTT. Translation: CASSLDRTVHQPQHF. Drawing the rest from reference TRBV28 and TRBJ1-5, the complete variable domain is DVKVTQSSRYLVKRTGEKVFLECVQDMDHENMFWYRQDPGLGLRLIYFSYDVKMKEKGDIPEGYSVSREKKERFSLILESASTNQTSMYLCASSLDRTVHQPQHFGDGTRLSIL.

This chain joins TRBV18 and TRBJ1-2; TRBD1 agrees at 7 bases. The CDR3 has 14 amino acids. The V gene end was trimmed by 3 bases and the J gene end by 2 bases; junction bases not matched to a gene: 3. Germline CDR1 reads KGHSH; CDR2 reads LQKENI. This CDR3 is CASSPGQDNYGYTF. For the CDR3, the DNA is TGTGCCAGCTCACCCGGACAGGACAACTATGGCTACACCTTC. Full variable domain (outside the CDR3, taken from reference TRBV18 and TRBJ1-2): NAGVMQNPRHLVRRRGQEARLRCSPMKGHSHVYWYRQLPEEGLKFMVYLQKENIIDESGMPKERFSAEFPKEGPSILRIQQVVRGDSAAYFCASSPGQDNYGYTFGSGTRLTVV.

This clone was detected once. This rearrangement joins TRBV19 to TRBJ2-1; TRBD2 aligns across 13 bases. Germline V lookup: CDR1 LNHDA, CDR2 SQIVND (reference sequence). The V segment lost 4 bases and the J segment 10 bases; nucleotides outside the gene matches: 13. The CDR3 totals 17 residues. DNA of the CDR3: TGTGCCAGTAGTAGCCTCCTACTAGCGGGAGGGCCTAGAGAGCAGTTCTTC. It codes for CASSSLLLAGGPREQFF.

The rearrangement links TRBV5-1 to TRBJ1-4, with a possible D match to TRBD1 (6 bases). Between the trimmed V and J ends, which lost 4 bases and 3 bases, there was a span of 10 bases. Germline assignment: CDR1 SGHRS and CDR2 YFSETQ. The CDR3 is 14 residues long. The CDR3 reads CASSPTGSNEKLFF. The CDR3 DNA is TGCGCCAGCAGCCCGACAGGCTCTAATGAAAAACTGTTTTTT.

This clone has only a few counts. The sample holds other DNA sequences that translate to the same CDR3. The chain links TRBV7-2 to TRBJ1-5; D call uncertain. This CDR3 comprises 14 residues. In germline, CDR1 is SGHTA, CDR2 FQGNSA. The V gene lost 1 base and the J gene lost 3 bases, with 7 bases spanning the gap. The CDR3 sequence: CASSLGHNNQPQHF. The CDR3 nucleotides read TGTGCCAGCAGCTTAGGTCACAACAATCAGCCCCAGCATTTT.